Here is one T cell receptor beta chain with its context. The target antigen is unknown. V shed 0 bases, J shed 2 bases, and the junction held 9 bases outside the gene matches. CDR1 is LGHNA and CDR2 is YNFKEQ in the germline V gene. The CDR3 sequence is 18 residues long. The sample originates from a study of cytomegalovirus exposure and HLA in healthy donors. In the study overall: Membership in the Caucasian-associated ancestry cluster was found for around 81% of 350 to 450 genotyped donors. Study results and caveats: Exclusion applied to some V segments, including TRBV6-2 and TRBV6-3, as they were indistinguishable. Sequence variants that were highly shared formed a cluster that was likely a sequencing artifact. Relative to the approximately 670-donor mean, N-insertions were reportedly fewer in an Asian-associated ancestry cluster in a later analysis.

With 60 Vbeta and 13 Jbeta primers, the PCR was carried out. The table came from immunoSEQ multiplex PCR; TCRdb's copy has only in-frame clones and leaves some out. This table has approximately 100,000 clones, under 80% appearing once. The sequencing input was PBMCs. The rearrangement links TRBV4-2 to TRBJ1-4; TRBD1 agrees at 7 bases. The TCR comes from a woman aged 18-29 years in good health and CMV-seropositive. CDR3 region: CASSQDPIDRATNEKLFF. The DNA for the CDR3 is TGTGCCAGCAGCCAAGATCCCATCGACAGGGCCACTAATGAAAAACTGTTTTTT.